The 28 T cell receptor beta chains listed next were all sequenced from one sample in a study of post-analysis software for immune sequencing data. Antigens of these TCRs are unknown. General study findings and limits: A handful of TRBV segments were significantly more frequent in patients than in controls. TRBV5-6, TRBV5-1 and TRBV20-1 were among these segments.

Every TCR beta cDNA library bore unique molecular identifiers. MiXCR, applied by TCRdb to the PCR reads, yields one record per CDR3 protein. The sample has 750,000 to 950,000 distinct CDR3 sequences; under 70% are singletons. The specimen was blood. These receptors were taken from a girl aged 10-17 years with multiple sclerosis.

The V call is TRBV10-3, the J call TRBJ2-7; a weak D match, TRBD1 (5 bases). CDR3 length: 15 amino acids. Germline CDR1 ENHRY, CDR2 SYGVKD. Trimming shortened V by 4 bases and J by 1 base, and 14 bases separated the two germline ends. The CDR3 region is CAISVSRTLSYEQYF. CDR3 nucleotides: TGTGCCATCAGTGTATCTCGGACACTTTCCTACGAGCAGTACTTC.

This clonotype showed up just a few times. The J gene is TRBJ1-6, the V gene TRBV30; D is unresolved. The CDR3 is 15 residues long. Trimming took off 4 bases at V and 0 bases at J, with 10 bases between the two ends. Germline V gene sequence: CDR1 GTSNPN, CDR2 SVGIG (reference sequence). CDR3 amino acids: CAWKWTSSYNSPLHF. The DNA of the CDR3 is TGTGCCTGGAAGTGGACCAGCTCCTATAATTCACCCCTCCACTTT.

This clonotype was recorded only once. This chain links TRBV6-6 with TRBJ2-7, with D unresolved. Germline loops: CDR1 MNHNY, CDR2 SVGAGI (reference sequence). The CDR3 spans 17 residues. Trimming cost V 0 bases and J 2 bases, with 17 bases left between them. CDR3: CASSYSVQENLPYEQYF. The CDR3 nucleotides read TGTGCCAGCAGTTACTCAGTGCAGGAAAATCTCCCCTACGAGCAGTACTTC.

The chain links TRBV7-2 to TRBJ2-1; TRBD2 might be the D (5 bases). Per germline, CDR1 SGHTA and CDR2 FQGNSA. This CDR3 has 15 amino acids. V was trimmed by 2 bases and J by 7 bases, leaving 15 bases between them. CDR3 region: CASSLTDYAGNEQFF. The CDR3 nucleotides read TGTGCCAGCAGCTTAACCGACTACGCTGGGAATGAGCAGTTCTTC.

The chain is built from TRBV29-1 and TRBJ1-2; D is perhaps TRBD1 (5 bases). Trimming left V 5 bases short and J 6 bases short, with 10 bases between. CDR1 is SQVTM and CDR2 is ANQGSEA in the germline V gene. The CDR3 runs 11 residues. The CDR3 here is CSVSGGDGYTF. The CDR3 region has the DNA TGCAGCGTTTCGGGAGGGGATGGCTACACCTTC.

The gene calls are TRBV10-3 and TRBJ2-5; D uncertain. Germline-derived CDR1 and CDR2 are ENHRY and SYGVKD. CDR3 length: 12 amino acids. Trimming stripped 7 bases from V and 0 bases from J, with 6 bases between. CDR3 in DNA: TGTGCCATCAAGGAGAACCAAGAGACCCAGTACTTC. Its translation: CAIKENQETQYF.

The chain's CDR3 is CASSSRGHYGYTF. CDR3 sequence (DNA): TGTGCCAGCAGTTCTAGGGGGCACTATGGCTACACCTTC. The chain links TRBV6-2 or TRBV6-3 to TRBJ1-2; 7 nucleotides agree with TRBD1. Trimming cost V 4 bases and J 3 bases; bases outside gene matches: 2. Per germline, CDR1 MNHEY and CDR2 SVGEGT. The CDR3 has 13 amino acids.

V is TRBV5-1 and J is TRBJ2-1; D not resolved. The CDR3 length is 16 residues. In germline, CDR1 is SGHRS, CDR2 YFSETQ. V lost 0 bases and J lost 6, with 16 bases in between. This chain's CDR3 is CASSLGWARPSNEQFF. DNA for the CDR3: TGCGCCAGCAGCTTGGGGTGGGCCCGTCCCTCCAATGAGCAGTTCTTC. The entire variable domain, with the rest obtained from reference TRBV5-1 and TRBJ2-1, is as follows: KAGVTQTPRYLIKTRGQQVTLSCSPISGHRSVSWYQQTPGQGLQFLFEYFSETQRNKGNFPGRFSGRQFSNSRSEMNVSTLELGDSALYLCASSLGWARPSNEQFFGPGTRLTVL.

This chain links TRBV24-1 with TRBJ2-1, with TRBD2 matching over 13 bases. The V gene's germline CDR1 is KGHDR and CDR2 SFDVKD. CDR3 length: 19 residues. After removal of 4 bases from V and 3 bases from J, the junction contained 11 bases not matched to a gene. The CDR3 sequence: CATSEGLGTSGNNYNEQFF. The CDR3 DNA sequence: TGTGCCACCAGTGAGGGACTGGGGACTAGCGGGAATAACTACAATGAGCAGTTCTTC.

This clonotype was recorded a few times. The V and J genes are TRBV4-1 and TRBJ2-7, with 13 bases matching TRBD2. Trimming cost V 4 bases and J 3 bases; bases outside gene matches: 6. Germline CDR1 MGHRA, CDR2 YSYEKL. The CDR3 spans 16 residues. CDR3 region: CASSLGLAGPLYEQYF. CDR3 coding DNA: TGCGCCAGCAGCCTGGGACTAGCGGGGCCTCTCTACGAGCAGTACTTC.

V usage is TRBV3-1 and J usage is TRBJ2-5, with 7 bases identical to TRBD1. The J segment lost 4 bases and the V segment lost 0 bases, leaving 5 bases of the junction unmatched. CDR3 length: 15 residues. Germline lookup yields CDR1 LGHDT and CDR2 YNNKEL (reference sequence). The chain's CDR3 is CASSQDPAGGETQYF. The CDR3 DNA is TGTGCCAGCAGCCAAGATCCAGCAGGGGGAGAGACCCAGTACTTC.

The chain recombines TRBV7-2 with TRBJ2-1, with D possibly TRBD2 on 7 matching bases. Germline V gives CDR1 SGHTA, CDR2 FQGNSA. Trimming removed 7 bases at V and 8 bases at J, with 21 bases between. The CDR3 runs 15 residues. CDR3 DNA: TGTGCCAGCATCCGTCGGGGGGCAACGGGCGATGAGCAGTTCTTC. It yields the protein CASIRRGATGDEQFF.

CDR3 nucleotide sequence: TGCGCCAGCAGCTTGAGGGCTCCCGGGACAGAGCATGTTCTAGCCAAAAACATTCAGTACTTC. Translation: CASSLRAPGTEHVLAKNIQYF. J is TRBJ2-4 and V is TRBV5-1; 7 positions match TRBD1. Trimming took 1 base from V and 0 from J; bases not matched to a gene: 19. This CDR3 is built from 21 residues. Germline V gene lookup returns CDR1 SGHRS and CDR2 YFSETQ.

J is TRBJ2-5 and V is TRBV20-1; D might be TRBD1 or TRBD2, each matching 5 bases. From germline, CDR1 is DFQATT and CDR2 SNEGSKA (reference sequence). The length of the CDR3 is 12 residues. V dropped 4 bases and J dropped 11 bases, with 17 bases sitting between them. The CDR3 loop reads CSANIALGEQYF. Here the CDR3 DNA reads TGCAGTGCTAACATTGCGCTAGGGGAGCAGTACTTC.

The chain joins TRBV3-1 to TRBJ2-1; 11 positions agree with TRBD2. This CDR3 spans 15 amino acids. Trimming took 3 bases from V and 10 from J; bases not matched to a gene: 8. The germline gives CDR1 LGHDT, CDR2 YNNKEL (reference sequence). The CDR3 is CASSHLAGGGYEQFF. DNA of the CDR3: TGTGCCAGCAGCCATCTAGCGGGAGGCGGGTACGAGCAGTTCTTC.

The chain employs TRBV12-3 or TRBV12-4 and TRBJ1-6; 9 bases align to TRBD1. V lost 2 bases and J lost 3; bases outside the gene matches: 5. The CDR3 is 17 amino acids. In DNA, the CDR3 is TGTGCCAGCAGTTTAAGACGGGACAGGGACTATAATTCACCCCTCCACTTT. Its translation is CASSLRRDRDYNSPLHF.

The gene calls are TRBV5-1 and TRBJ2-1, with 9 bases identical to TRBD1. The CDR3 runs 16 residues. Germline assignment: CDR1 SGHRS and CDR2 YFSETQ. Trimming cost V 4 bases and J 6 bases; bases outside gene matches: 11. DNA for the CDR3: TGCGCCAGCAGCCGCTGGGGACAGGGTATAAGCAATGAGCAGTTCTTC. It translates to CASSRWGQGISNEQFF.

The V call is TRBV7-9, the J call TRBJ2-7, with D unclear. The CDR3 is 14 residues long. V dropped 5 bases and J dropped 0 bases, with 11 bases sitting between them. Germline V CDR1 and CDR2: SEHNR, FQNEAQ (reference sequence). The CDR3 region is CASSHPTASYEQYF. As DNA, the CDR3 is TGTGCCAGCAGCCATCCGACGGCCTCCTACGAGCAGTACTTC.

The gene calls are TRBV29-1 and TRBJ1-4; D is uncertain. In germline, CDR1 is SQVTM, CDR2 ANQGSEA. CDR3 size: 14 residues. The germline V and J ends were trimmed by 4 bases and 0 bases, with 9 bases remaining between them. This chain's CDR3 is CSVVLDSTNEKLFF. The CDR3, as DNA: TGCAGCGTTGTTTTGGATTCAACTAATGAAAAACTGTTTTTT.

The chain employs TRBV10-3 and TRBJ1-2; no clear D gene. The CDR3 runs 13 residues. The ends were cut back, 4 bases at V and 1 base at J, with 7 bases in the middle. The germline V gene encodes CDR1 ENHRY and CDR2 SYGVKD. This CDR3 reads CAISGLVNYGYTF. The CDR3 DNA reads as TGTGCCATCAGTGGGTTGGTTAACTATGGCTACACCTTC.

This clonotype was detected only a few times. The chain recombines TRBV9 with TRBJ1-6, with unresolved D. The CDR3 covers 16 residues. Trimming removed 2 bases from V and 9 bases from J, with 18 bases in between. Looked up from germline, CDR1 is SGDLS and CDR2 is YYNGEE. The CDR3 DNA sequence: TGTGCCAGCAGCGTTGGAACCTCCATAACCGGTTCACCCCTCCACTTT. This encodes CASSVGTSITGSPLHF.

The rearrangement links TRBV29-1 to TRBJ1-2, with D unclear. The CDR3 has 13 amino acids. CDR1 and CDR2 from the germline V gene are SQVTM and ANQGSEA. Deletions cut 1 base from V and 6 bases from J, with 12 bases between. CDR3 residues: CSVEVRLKDGYTF. The CDR3 DNA reads TGCAGCGTTGAAGTTCGGCTAAAGGATGGCTACACCTTC.

The rearrangement links TRBV20-1 to TRBJ1-2; D gene unclear. V was cut by 2 bases and J by 5 bases, with 6 bases left in between. This CDR3 has 11 residues. Per the germline V gene, CDR1 is DFQATT and CDR2 is SNEGSKA (reference sequence). The CDR3 bases are TGCAGTGCTAGAACAAGTTATGGCTACACCTTC. Its protein is CSARTSYGYTF.

CDR3 sequence (DNA): TGTGCCAGCTCACCATTCCTGGGGAATAACAATGAGCAGTTCTTC. It yields the protein CASSPFLGNNNEQFF. This chain uses TRBV18 with TRBJ2-1; D call uncertain. CDR1 KGHSH and CDR2 LQKENI come from the germline V gene. V lost 2 bases and J lost 5, with 13 bases in between. This CDR3 has 15 amino acids.

The V gene is TRBV7-2, the J gene TRBJ2-1; 9 bases agree with TRBD2. The CDR3 runs 16 residues. Germline V gene sequence: CDR1 SGHTA, CDR2 FQGNSA. V shed 5 bases and J 4 bases; nucleotides not matched to a gene: 9. CDR3 region: CASSEQPGLAYNEQFF. The CDR3, as DNA: TGTGCCAGCAGCGAACAACCGGGACTAGCTTACAATGAGCAGTTCTTC. The full variable domain, its missing parts supplied by reference TRBV7-2 and TRBJ2-1, is GAGVSQSPSNKVTEKGKDVELRCDPISGHTALYWYRQSLGQGLEFLIYFQGNSAPDKSGLPSDRFSAERTGGSVSTLTIQRTQQEDSAVYLCASSEQPGLAYNEQFFGPGTRLTVL.

This clonotype has just a few counts. The V gene is TRBV11-2, the J gene TRBJ1-2, with D hard to call. With 4 bases removed from V and 2 bases from J, the gap between germline ends came to 23 bases. The germline gives CDR1 SGHAT, CDR2 FQNNGV. The CDR3 covers 18 residues. The CDR3 region has the DNA TGTGCCAGCAGCTCCATCTCTAGATTTCTCACGGGGAACTATGGCTACACCTTC. Protein sequence: CASSSISRFLTGNYGYTF.

The V and J genes are TRBV5-1 and TRBJ2-1, with D possibly matching TRBD2 (5 bases). Germline V lookup: CDR1 SGHRS, CDR2 YFSETQ. Trimming stripped 0 bases from V and 2 bases from J, with 12 bases between. CDR3 length: 16 amino acids. CDR3 sequence (DNA): TGCGCCAGCAGCTTGGCCGCGGGCCCCACCTACAATGAGCAGTTCTTC. It encodes CASSLAAGPTYNEQFF.

The V call is TRBV29-1, the J call TRBJ1-2; tentatively, D is TRBD1 (5 bases). CDR3 length: 11 amino acids. The V end lost 4 bases, the J end lost 8 bases, and 11 bases lay between the germline ends. Looked up from germline, CDR1 is SQVTM and CDR2 is ANQGSEA. The CDR3 region has the DNA TGCAGCGTTGTCGGGGCAAGAGGCTACACCTTC. It translates to CSVVGARGYTF.